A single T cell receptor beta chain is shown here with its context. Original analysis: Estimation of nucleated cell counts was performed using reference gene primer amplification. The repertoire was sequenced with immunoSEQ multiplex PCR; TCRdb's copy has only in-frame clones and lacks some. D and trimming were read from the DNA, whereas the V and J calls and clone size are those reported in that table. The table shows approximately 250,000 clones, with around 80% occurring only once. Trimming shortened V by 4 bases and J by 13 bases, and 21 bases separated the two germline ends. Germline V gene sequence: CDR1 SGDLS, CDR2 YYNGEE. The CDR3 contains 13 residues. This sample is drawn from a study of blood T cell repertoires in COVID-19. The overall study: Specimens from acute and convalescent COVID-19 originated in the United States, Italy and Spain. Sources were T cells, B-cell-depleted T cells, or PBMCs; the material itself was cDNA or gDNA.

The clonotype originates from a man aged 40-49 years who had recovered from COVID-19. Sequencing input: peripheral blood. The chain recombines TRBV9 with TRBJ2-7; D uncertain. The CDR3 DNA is TGTGCCAGCAGCCCACCTACCCCCGGCGAGCGTTACTTC. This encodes CASSPPTPGERYF.